What follows are 32 T cell receptor beta chains derived from one specimen sequenced in a study of cytomegalovirus exposure and HLA in healthy donors (dated by TCRdb to about 2017). The library came from the immunoSEQ multiplex PCR assay. For the multiplex PCR, a mixture combining 60 forward primers for TCR Vbeta segments and 13 reverse primers for TCR Jbeta segments was used. TCRdb limited this immuneACCESS table to in-frame rearrangements with V and J called. A share of clones is missing; checked studies link under half to unresolved V genes, and the rest is unexplained. The table for this sample lists roughly 120,000 clones; over 65% of them were counted only once. The top ten clones comprise about 5.4% of the sample. The specimen was PBMCs. The receptors shown here come from a woman in her thirties in good health and CMV-seropositive.

For this clone: This CDR3 is also generated by other DNA sequences in the sample. The chain links TRBV5-4 to TRBJ1-6, with TRBD1 as a possible D gene (6 bases). The CDR3 runs to 15 residues. Per the germline V gene, CDR1 is SGHNT and CDR2 is YYREEE (reference sequence). Trimming took off 4 bases at V and 8 bases at J, with 16 bases between the two ends. The CDR3 here is CASSPGWGQDSPLHF. CDR3 DNA: TGTGCCAGCAGCCCAGGTTGGGGGCAAGATTCACCCCTCCACTTT. The full variable domain, completed using reference TRBV5-4 and TRBJ1-6, is ETGVTQSPTHLIKTRGQQVTLRCSSQSGHNTVSWYQQALGQGPQFIFQYYREEENGRGNFPPRFSGLQFPNYSSELNVNALELDDSALYLCASSPGWGQDSPLHFGNGTRLTVT.

This chain joins TRBV7-3 and TRBJ1-1; D may be TRBD1 (5 bases). The CDR3 spans 15 residues. The V end lost 1 base, the J end lost 4 bases, and 13 bases lay between the germline ends. CDR1 and CDR2 (germline): SGHTA, FQGTGA. The CDR3 reads CASSLNQGSGTEAFF. DNA for the CDR3: TGTGCCAGCAGCTTAAATCAGGGATCGGGCACTGAAGCTTTCTTT.

This clone was counted between two and nine times. The chain is built from TRBV27 and TRBJ1-5; D is unresolved. The ends were cut back, 6 bases at V and 4 bases at J, with 19 bases in the middle. CDR1 and CDR2 (germline): MNHEY, SMNVEV (reference sequence). The CDR3 contains 16 residues. The CDR3 region is CASSRGLTNANQPQHF. CDR3 DNA: TGTGCCAGCAGCCGAGGACTCACGAACGCGAATCAGCCCCAGCATTTT.

CDR3 nucleotide sequence: TGTGCCAGCAGTTTACAGGACAGGTCTAATTCACCCCTCCACTTT. This codes for CASSLQDRSNSPLHF. The chain combines TRBV28 with TRBJ1-6; 7 bases match TRBD1. The germline V gene encodes CDR1 MDHEN and CDR2 SYDVKM. CDR3 length: 15 residues. V was clipped by 2 bases and J by 6 bases; unmatched bases: 4.

The V call is TRBV2, the J call TRBJ2-1, with D perhaps TRBD2 (6 bases). V lost 3 bases to trimming and J lost 15 bases, with 24 bases between them. The CDR3 has 15 residues. CDR1 SNHLY and CDR2 FYNNEI come from the germline V gene. In nucleotides, the CDR3 is TGTGCCAGCAGTGAGTGGGGGGAGCCGGGACTCCTGCCGTTCTTC. Translation: CASSEWGEPGLLPFF.

The chain employs TRBV19 and TRBJ1-1; no clear D. With 6 bases removed from V and 4 bases from J, the gap between germline ends came to 12 bases. The CDR3 has 13 amino acids. Germline loops: CDR1 LNHDA, CDR2 SQIVND (reference sequence). Written as DNA, the CDR3 is TGTGCCAGTAGAGCAGGAATGAGCACTGAAGCTTTCTTT. Its protein is CASRAGMSTEAFF. The full variable domain, rest sourced from reference TRBV19 and TRBJ1-1, is DGGITQSPKYLFRKEGQNVTLSCEQNLNHDAMYWYRQDPGQGLRLIYYSQIVNDFQKGDIAEGYSVSREKKESFPLTVTSAQKNPTAFYLCASRAGMSTEAFFGQGTRLTVV.

This clone was detected a few times. The chain recombines TRBV5-6 with TRBJ1-1; D uncertain. V was trimmed by 0 bases and J by 4 bases, leaving 7 bases between them. Per the germline V gene, CDR1 is SGHDT and CDR2 is YYEEEE. The CDR3 is 13 amino acids. The CDR3 DNA is TGTGCCAGCAGCTTGGCAGATTCCACTGAAGCTTTCTTT. Its translation: CASSLADSTEAFF.

The chain recombines TRBV19 with TRBJ2-7; 8 nucleotides line up with TRBD1. The CDR3 loop spans 14 amino acids. V lost 6 bases to trimming and J lost 2 bases; unmatched junction nucleotides: 6. Germline values: CDR1 LNHDA, CDR2 SQIVND (reference sequence). The CDR3 sequence is CASSHGTGPYEQYF. The CDR3 bases are TGTGCCAGTAGCCACGGGACAGGTCCCTACGAGCAGTACTTC.

The rearrangement links TRBV30 to TRBJ1-2; 9 nucleotides match TRBD1. Trimming cost V 3 bases and J 1 base; bases outside gene matches: 6. Germline CDR1 reads GTSNPN; CDR2 reads SVGIG (reference sequence). This CDR3 region has 15 residues. CDR3 coding DNA: TGTGCCTGGAGCGACAGGGGGTACGGTAACTATGGCTACACCTTC. This translates into CAWSDRGYGNYGYTF.

This rearrangement joins TRBV7-3 to TRBJ2-3, with 7 nucleotides matching TRBD1. Per the germline V gene, CDR1 is SGHTA and CDR2 is FQGTGA. The CDR3 runs 14 residues. The J segment lost 6 bases and the V segment lost 6 bases, leaving 9 bases of the junction unmatched. Here the CDR3 DNA reads TGTGCCAGCAGTACCGGGACAGTACGGGATACGCAGTATTTT. Its translation: CASSTGTVRDTQYF.

The chain employs TRBV29-1 and TRBJ1-2, with D unclear. The CDR3 is 12 residues long. The V and J ends lost 2 bases and 8 bases respectively, with 12 bases between them. Germline V lookup: CDR1 SQVTM, CDR2 ANQGSEA. Here the CDR3 DNA reads TGCAGCGTTGAAATAGGTGTCAGGGGCTACACCTTC. Translation: CSVEIGVRGYTF. The full variable domain, completed using reference TRBV29-1 and TRBJ1-2, is SAVISQKPSRDICQRGTSLTIQCQVDSQVTMMFWYRQQPGQSLTLIATANQGSEATYESGFVIDKFPISRPNLTFSTLTVSNMSPEDSSIYLCSVEIGVRGYTFGSGTRLTVV.

Here the CDR3 DNA reads TGTGCCAGCAGCATATATAACACAGATACGCAGTATTTT. It translates to CASSIYNTDTQYF. The chain links TRBV9 to TRBJ2-3; D is uncertain. V lost 4 bases and J 2 bases, leaving 8 bases between the germline ends. Germline V gene sequence: CDR1 SGDLS, CDR2 YYNGEE. The CDR3 sequence is 13 residues long.

This sequence joins TRBV6-1 and TRBJ1-3; D gene uncertain. Germline V gene sequence: CDR1 MNHNS, CDR2 SASEGT. The ends were cut back, 0 bases at V and 0 bases at J, with 6 bases in the middle. The length of the CDR3 is 15 residues. CDR3 nucleotides: TGTGCCAGCAGTGAAGCTTGGAGCTCTGGAAACACCATATATTTT. Translating it yields CASSEAWSSGNTIYF.

The chain combines TRBV4-1 with TRBJ2-3, with 8 bases identical to TRBD2. CDR3 length: 14 amino acids. Looked up from germline, CDR1 is MGHRA and CDR2 is YSYEKL. Trimming took 3 bases from V and 6 from J; bases not matched to a gene: 5. Written as DNA, the CDR3 is TGCGCCAGCAGCCAGCCTCCGGGGGGGGATACGCAGTATTTT. Residues: CASSQPPGGDTQYF.

In regard to this clone: The same CDR3 is also encoded by other DNA sequences in this sample. The CDR3 region is CASSLTENTEAFF. CDR3 DNA: TGTGCCAGCAGTTTGACAGAAAACACTGAAGCTTTCTTT. This chain connects TRBV6-5 to TRBJ1-1, with D tentatively TRBD1 (5 bases). Deletions cut 4 bases from V and 2 bases from J, with 8 bases between. Germline V lookup: CDR1 MNHEY, CDR2 SVGAGI. The CDR3 totals 13 residues.

V gene TRBV2 combines with J gene TRBJ2-5; 8 nucleotides agree with TRBD1. The length of the CDR3 is 14 residues. The germline gives CDR1 SNHLY, CDR2 FYNNEI. The ends lost 6 bases at V and 5 bases at J; junction bases unmatched: 8. The DNA for the CDR3 is TGTGCCAGCAGCCCCCGGACAGGGAGGGAGACCCAGTACTTC. Protein: CASSPRTGRETQYF.

The chain joins TRBV2 to TRBJ1-2; D uncertain. The CDR3 covers 14 residues. Germline lookup yields CDR1 SNHLY and CDR2 FYNNEI. Trimming stripped 5 bases from V and 6 bases from J, with 16 bases between. CDR3 sequence reads: CASSLQQNPDGYTF. The CDR3 DNA reads TGTGCCAGCAGTCTACAGCAAAACCCGGATGGCTACACCTTC.

V gene TRBV13 combines with J gene TRBJ2-1; 12 nucleotides agree with TRBD2. The CDR3 covers 15 residues. The junction had 3 bases not matched to a gene; V was cut back by 4 bases and J by 5 bases. Germline lookup yields CDR1 PRHDT and CDR2 FYEKMQ (reference sequence). The CDR3 sequence is CASSWTSGNHNEQFF. In DNA, the CDR3 is TGTGCCAGCAGCTGGACTAGCGGGAATCACAATGAGCAGTTCTTC.

This clone showed up just a few times. The chain is built from TRBV18 and TRBJ2-7, with TRBD1 matching over 7 bases. V trimming: 2 bases; J trimming: 3 bases; junction bases outside the gene matches: 4. From germline, CDR1 is KGHSH and CDR2 LQKENI. The CDR3 spans 14 residues. CDR3 protein: CASSPSSGGYEQYF. For the CDR3, the DNA is TGTGCCAGCTCACCAAGCTCAGGGGGCTACGAGCAGTACTTC.

The rearrangement links TRBV20-1 to TRBJ1-2; TRBD1 aligns across 9 bases. CDR3 length equals 11 residues. The V segment lost 5 bases and the J segment 10 bases; nucleotides outside the gene matches: 5. Per the germline V gene, CDR1 is DFQATT and CDR2 is SNEGSKA (reference sequence). CDR3: CSAAGTGTYTF. DNA for the CDR3: TGCAGTGCTGCCGGGACAGGGACCTACACCTTC.

The chain carries TRBV5-5 and TRBJ2-1; the match to TRBD1 covers 8 bases. The CDR3 has 14 amino acids. CDR1 and CDR2 (germline): SGHKS, YYEKEE (reference sequence). V was clipped by 5 bases and J by 6 bases; unmatched bases: 7. For the CDR3, the DNA is TGTGCCAGCAGGTGGACAGGGCTAGGCAATGAGCAGTTCTTC. Translated, it gives CASRWTGLGNEQFF.

The V and J genes are TRBV6-1 and TRBJ2-7; 7 bases agree with TRBD2. V shed 3 bases, J shed 2 bases, and the junction held 1 base outside the gene matches. The CDR3 contains 13 residues. From germline, CDR1 is MNHNS and CDR2 SASEGT. The CDR3 nucleotides are TGTGCCAGCAGTGAGCGGGGGACCTACGAGCAGTACTTC. It codes for CASSERGTYEQYF.

The chain employs TRBV5-6 and TRBJ1-1; tentative D call: TRBD1 (6 bases). Germline CDR1 SGHDT, CDR2 YYEEEE. The V end was cut by 5 bases, the J end by 4 bases, with 18 bases between. The CDR3 sequence is 15 residues long. CDR3 in DNA: TGTGCCAGCAGTTCCCTACATCCAGGGGCCACTGAAGCTTTCTTT. Protein product: CASSSLHPGATEAFF.

The gene calls are TRBV11-3 and TRBJ2-5; 7 nucleotides agree with TRBD2. V dropped 3 bases and J dropped 2; count of bases not matched to a gene: 0. The CDR3 has 13 amino acids. Looked up from germline, CDR1 is SGHNT and CDR2 is YENEEA. CDR3 region: CASSLGLQETQYF. As DNA, the CDR3 is TGTGCCAGCAGCTTGGGACTACAAGAGACCCAGTACTTC.

This clone was counted between two and nine times. The chain uses TRBV4-1 and TRBJ2-7; 7 bases map to TRBD1. This CDR3 is 14 amino acids long. Germline-derived CDR1 and CDR2 are MGHRA and YSYEKL. The trim removed 4 bases at V and 2 bases at J, leaving 5 bases unmatched. CDR3 sequence reads: CASSPGGIPYEQYF. The CDR3 DNA follows: TGCGCCAGCAGCCCAGGGGGTATCCCCTACGAGCAGTACTTC.

V is TRBV2 and J is TRBJ2-2; D possibly corresponds to TRBD1 (6 bases). This CDR3 contains 20 residues. CDR1 and CDR2 from the germline V gene are SNHLY and FYNNEI. V was shortened by 8 bases and J by 4 bases, with 32 bases between the two germline ends. CDR3 loop: CASRVLTGPYNLLSTGELFF. The CDR3 nucleotides are TGTGCCAGCCGAGTACTAACAGGGCCGTATAACTTATTAAGCACCGGGGAGCTGTTTTTT.

This clone was detected only once. CDR3 nucleotide sequence: TGCGCCAGCAGCCGGCTTGGCTCTCTCTCAAATCAGCCCCAGCATTTT. Amino acid sequence: CASSRLGSLSNQPQHF. V usage is TRBV4-1 and J usage is TRBJ1-5; D gene unclear. The CDR3 is 16 residues long. The V gene's germline CDR1 is MGHRA and CDR2 YSYEKL. The V end was cut by 4 bases, the J end by 4 bases, with 17 bases between.

The chain uses TRBV30 and TRBJ1-3, with D unresolved. Between the trimmed V and J ends, which lost 0 bases and 2 bases, there was a span of 14 bases. The CDR3 consists of 16 residues. Germline CDR1 GTSNPN, CDR2 SVGIG (reference sequence). The CDR3: CAWSVLAGLPGNTIYF. CDR3 coding DNA: TGTGCCTGGAGTGTACTGGCGGGGTTACCTGGAAACACCATATATTTT.

This clone has only one observation. The rearrangement links TRBV7-9 to TRBJ2-3; 8 nucleotides agree with TRBD1. From germline, CDR1 is SEHNR and CDR2 FQNEAQ (reference sequence). This CDR3 is built from 16 residues. The V gene end was trimmed by 4 bases and the J gene end by 0 bases; junction bases not matched to a gene: 6. CDR3 amino acids: CASSYPTGGSTDTQYF. The CDR3 DNA reads TGTGCCAGCAGCTACCCAACAGGGGGGAGCACAGATACGCAGTATTTT.

V gene TRBV2 combines with J gene TRBJ1-2; tentative D call: TRBD1 (5 bases). Germline-derived CDR1 and CDR2 are SNHLY and FYNNEI. V gave up 5 bases and J gave up 7 bases, with 14 bases separating them. The CDR3 has 13 amino acids. CDR3 in DNA: TGTGCCAGCAGTCCCACCGCGGGGGTTGGCTACACCTTC. Translating gives CASSPTAGVGYTF. Using reference TRBV2 and TRBJ1-2 for the parts outside the CDR3, the full variable domain is EPEVTQTPSHQVTQMGQEVILRCVPISNHLYFYWYRQILGQKVEFLVSFYNNEISEKSEIFDDQFSVERPDGSNFTLKIRSTKLEDSAMYFCASSPTAGVGYTFGSGTRLTVV.

This chain links TRBV11-3 with TRBJ2-5, with TRBD2 matching 9 bases. V lost 4 bases to trimming and J lost 5 bases; unmatched junction nucleotides: 14. The CDR3 length is 17 residues. Per germline, CDR1 SGHNT and CDR2 YENEEA. The CDR3: CASSSGVAGEKRETQYF. CDR3 nucleotides: TGTGCCAGCAGCTCGGGGGTAGCGGGAGAAAAAAGGGAGACCCAGTACTTC.

This clone showed up just a few times. CDR3 DNA sequence: TGTGCCAGCAGCCAAGAAGGCCTAGCGGGAGTTCGGGAGCAGTACTTC. Encoded protein: CASSQEGLAGVREQYF. The chain carries TRBV4-2 and TRBJ2-7; 10 bases are a match to TRBD2. Germline V gives CDR1 LGHNA, CDR2 YNFKEQ. V trimming: 0 bases; J trimming: 7 bases; junction bases outside the gene matches: 9. The CDR3 is 16 residues long.